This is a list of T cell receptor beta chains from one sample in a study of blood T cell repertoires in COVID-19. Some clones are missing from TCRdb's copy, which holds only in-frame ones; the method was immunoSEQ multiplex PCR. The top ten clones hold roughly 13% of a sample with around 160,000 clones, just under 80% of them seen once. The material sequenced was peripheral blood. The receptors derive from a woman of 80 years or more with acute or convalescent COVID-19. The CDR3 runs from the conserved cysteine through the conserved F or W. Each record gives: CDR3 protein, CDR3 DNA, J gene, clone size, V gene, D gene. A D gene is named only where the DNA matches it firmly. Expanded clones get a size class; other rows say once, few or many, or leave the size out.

CDR3 protein: CASRWNRGNEQYF
CDR3 DNA: TGTGCCAGCAGATGGAACAGGGGTAACGAGCAGTACTTC
J gene: TRBJ2-7
clone size: .
V gene: TRBV6-5
D gene: TRBD1

CDR3 protein: CASSLVRGASYNEQFF
CDR3 DNA: TGCGCCAGCAGCTTGGTGCGGGGCGCCTCCTACAATGAGCAGTTCTTC
J gene: TRBJ2-1
clone size: .
V gene: TRBV5-1
D gene: .

CDR3 protein: CASRGTGFEKLFF
CDR3 DNA: TGTGCCAGCAGAGGGACAGGGTTTGAAAAACTGTTTTTT
J gene: TRBJ1-4
clone size: few
V gene: TRBV12-3/TRBV12-4
D gene: TRBD1

CDR3 protein: CSFQSLAGVEQYF
CDR3 DNA: TGCAGCTTCCAAAGCCTAGCGGGAGTCGAGCAGTACTTC
J gene: TRBJ2-7
clone size: .
V gene: TRBV29-1
D gene: TRBD2

CDR3 protein: CASSYSSSHNEQFF
CDR3 DNA: TGTGCCAGCAGTTACAGCTCTAGTCACAATGAGCAGTTCTTC
J gene: TRBJ2-1
clone size: once
V gene: TRBV6-5
D gene: .

CDR3 protein: CASSISGGSTRNEQFF
CDR3 DNA: TGTGCCAGTAGTATCAGTGGGGGCTCGACTCGAAATGAGCAGTTCTTC
J gene: TRBJ2-1
clone size: .
V gene: TRBV19
D gene: .

CDR3 protein: CAISVLGANSPLHF
CDR3 DNA: TGTGCCATCAGTGTCCTGGGGGCAAACTCACCCCTCCACTTT
J gene: TRBJ1-6
clone size: .
V gene: TRBV10-3
D gene: .

CDR3 protein: CASSLDRGRNTEAFF
CDR3 DNA: TGCGCCAGCAGCCTGGACAGGGGACGGAACACTGAAGCTTTCTTT
J gene: TRBJ1-1
clone size: .
V gene: TRBV5-1
D gene: TRBD1

CDR3 protein: CASSDTGGANVLTF
CDR3 DNA: TGTGCCAGCAGTGACACAGGGGGGGCCAACGTCCTGACTTTC
J gene: TRBJ2-6
clone size: .
V gene: TRBV6-4
D gene: .

CDR3 protein: CASRPQTSGSNNEQFF
CDR3 DNA: TGTGCCAGCAGGCCCCAGACTAGCGGGAGCAACAATGAGCAGTTCTTC
J gene: TRBJ2-1
clone size: .
V gene: TRBV2
D gene: TRBD2

CDR3 protein: CASSQGEGSGELFF
CDR3 DNA: TGTGCCAGCAGCCAAGGAGAGGGTTCCGGGGAGCTGTTTTTT
J gene: TRBJ2-2
clone size: .
V gene: TRBV3-1/TRBV3-2
D gene: .

CDR3 protein: CASSSSARGSNEKLFF
CDR3 DNA: TGTGCCAGCAGCTCTTCGGCCAGGGGGTCTAATGAAAAACTGTTTTTT
J gene: TRBJ1-4
clone size: .
V gene: TRBV5-6
D gene: TRBD1

CDR3 protein: CASSPQLGLAGKETQYF
CDR3 DNA: TGTGCCAGCAGTCCCCAATTAGGACTAGCCGGGAAAGAGACCCAGTACTTC
J gene: TRBJ2-5
clone size: .
V gene: TRBV27
D gene: TRBD2

CDR3 protein: CASGIGRFSYEQYF
CDR3 DNA: TGTGCGTCGGGGATAGGGCGGTTCTCCTACGAGCAGTACTTC
J gene: TRBJ2-7
clone size: .
V gene: TRBV6-6
D gene: .

CDR3 protein: CASSINGDNQPQHF
CDR3 DNA: TGTGCCAGTAGTATCAACGGGGATAATCAGCCCCAGCATTTT
J gene: TRBJ1-5
clone size: .
V gene: TRBV19
D gene: .

CDR3 protein: CASSAGSGNTIYF
CDR3 DNA: TGCGCCAGCAGCGCAGGCTCTGGAAACACCATATATTTT
J gene: TRBJ1-3
clone size: .
V gene: TRBV5-1
D gene: .

CDR3 protein: CASSRDRTYGYTF
CDR3 DNA: TGTGCCAGCAGCCGGGACAGGACCTATGGCTACACCTTC
J gene: TRBJ1-2
clone size: .
V gene: TRBV28
D gene: TRBD1

CDR3 protein: CASSLNSGGDTQYF
CDR3 DNA: TGCGCCAGCAGCTTGAACAGCGGTGGAGATACGCAGTATTTT
J gene: TRBJ2-3
clone size: .
V gene: TRBV5-1
D gene: .

CDR3 protein: CASSLDGRGYGNTEAFF
CDR3 DNA: TGCGCCAGCAGCTTGGACGGCAGGGGGTACGGGAACACTGAAGCTTTCTTT
J gene: TRBJ1-1
clone size: once
V gene: TRBV5-1
D gene: TRBD1

CDR3 protein: CASSYTGQGAEAFF
CDR3 DNA: TGTGCCAGCAGTTACACCGGACAGGGGGCCGAAGCTTTCTTT
J gene: TRBJ1-1
clone size: few
V gene: TRBV6-5
D gene: TRBD1

CDR3 protein: CASSPGQGAYEQYF
CDR3 DNA: TGTGCCAGCTCGCCGGGACAGGGGGCCTACGAGCAGTACTTC
J gene: TRBJ2-7
clone size: .
V gene: TRBV19
D gene: TRBD1

CDR3 protein: CASSVGDRVDSGTQYF
CDR3 DNA: TGTGCCAGCAGCGTGGGGGACAGGGTCGACAGTGGGACCCAGTACTTC
J gene: TRBJ2-5
clone size: .
V gene: TRBV9
D gene: TRBD1

CDR3 protein: CASSVAVTDTQYF
CDR3 DNA: TGTGCCAGCAGCGTAGCCGTCACAGATACGCAGTATTTT
J gene: TRBJ2-3
clone size: few
V gene: TRBV9
D gene: .

CDR3 protein: CASTGINEAFF
CDR3 DNA: TGCGCCAGCACCGGGATTAACGAAGCTTTCTTT
J gene: TRBJ1-1
clone size: .
V gene: TRBV10-2
D gene: .

CDR3 protein: CASSSHVKAGGPDTQYF
CDR3 DNA: TGCGCCAGCAGCTCCCACGTGAAAGCGGGGGGGCCAGATACGCAGTATTTT
J gene: TRBJ2-3
clone size: .
V gene: TRBV5-1
D gene: TRBD2

CDR3 protein: CASSPGREAPLHF
CDR3 DNA: TGTGCCAGCAGCCCAGGCAGGGAAGCGCCCCTCCACTTT
J gene: TRBJ1-6
clone size: few
V gene: TRBV6-2/TRBV6-3
D gene: .

CDR3 protein: CASRTGGGETQYF
CDR3 DNA: TGTGCCAGCAGGACAGGGGGCGGAGAGACCCAGTACTTC
J gene: TRBJ2-5
clone size: .
V gene: TRBV6-5
D gene: TRBD1

CDR3 protein: CASSPNQSNQPQHF
CDR3 DNA: TGTGCCAGCTCACCGAACCAGAGCAATCAGCCCCAGCATTTT
J gene: TRBJ1-5
clone size: .
V gene: TRBV18
D gene: .

CDR3 protein: CAWSNSGGSYEQYF
CDR3 DNA: TGTGCCTGGAGTAATAGCGGGGGGTCCTACGAGCAGTACTTC
J gene: TRBJ2-7
clone size: .
V gene: TRBV30
D gene: TRBD2

CDR3 protein: CASSLELSLNTEAFF
CDR3 DNA: TGTGCCAGCAGCTTAGAGCTTAGCCTAAACACTGAAGCTTTCTTT
J gene: TRBJ1-1
clone size: few
V gene: TRBV7-9
D gene: .

CDR3 protein: CASTYWGTDWYYEQYF
CDR3 DNA: TGTGCCAGTACCTATTGGGGGACAGATTGGTACTACGAGCAGTACTTC
J gene: TRBJ2-7
clone size: once
V gene: TRBV19
D gene: TRBD1

CDR3 protein: CAWSRTGLSEKLFF
CDR3 DNA: TGTGCCTGGAGCCGGACAGGGCTAAGTGAAAAACTGTTTTTT
J gene: TRBJ1-4
clone size: .
V gene: TRBV30
D gene: TRBD1

CDR3 protein: CASSKERPSSGVVADAFF
CDR3 DNA: TGTGCCAGCAGCAAAGAGCGCCCCAGCTCAGGGGTGGTCGCTGATGCTTTCTTT
J gene: TRBJ1-1
clone size: .
V gene: TRBV21-1
D gene: .

CDR3 protein: CASSIGQSNQPQHF
CDR3 DNA: TGTGCCAGTAGTATCGGTCAAAGCAATCAGCCCCAGCATTTT
J gene: TRBJ1-5
clone size: .
V gene: TRBV19
D gene: .

CDR3 protein: CASRGTGVTGELFF
CDR3 DNA: TGTGCCAGCAGGGGGACAGGGGTCACCGGGGAGCTGTTTTTT
J gene: TRBJ2-2
clone size: .
V gene: TRBV6-5
D gene: TRBD1

CDR3 protein: CASATGYSPLHF
CDR3 DNA: TGTGCTAGTGCCACAGGGTATTCACCCCTCCACTTT
J gene: TRBJ1-6
clone size: .
V gene: TRBV12-5
D gene: .

CDR3 protein: CASSSGGVDTEAFF
CDR3 DNA: TGTGCCAGCAGCTCCGGGGGAGTTGACACTGAAGCTTTCTTT
J gene: TRBJ1-1
clone size: .
V gene: TRBV6-5
D gene: .

CDR3 protein: CASSYGQGGEQYF
CDR3 DNA: TGTGCCAGCAGCTATGGACAGGGCGGGGAGCAGTACTTC
J gene: TRBJ2-7
clone size: .
V gene: TRBV6-5
D gene: TRBD1

CDR3 protein: CASSRQQGFNSPLHF
CDR3 DNA: TGTGCCAGCAGCCGTCAGCAGGGATTCAACTCACCCCTCCACTTT
J gene: TRBJ1-6
clone size: .
V gene: TRBV3-1/TRBV3-2
D gene: .

CDR3 protein: CASSLTSGVTGELFF
CDR3 DNA: TGCGCCAGCAGCTTGACTAGCGGGGTAACCGGGGAGCTGTTTTTT
J gene: TRBJ2-2
clone size: .
V gene: TRBV5-1
D gene: TRBD2

CDR3 protein: CASSKGAGGTEAFF
CDR3 DNA: TGTGCCAGTAGTAAAGGGGCAGGGGGCACTGAAGCTTTCTTT
J gene: TRBJ1-1
clone size: .
V gene: TRBV19
D gene: TRBD1

CDR3 protein: CASSEGRVSGNTIYF
CDR3 DNA: TGTGCCAGCAGTGAAGGTCGGGTCTCTGGAAACACCATATATTTT
J gene: TRBJ1-3
clone size: few
V gene: TRBV2
D gene: .

CDR3 protein: CASSQLGGSGYEQYF
CDR3 DNA: TGTGCCAGCAGCCAGCTAGGGGGCTCGGGCTACGAGCAGTACTTC
J gene: TRBJ2-7
clone size: .
V gene: TRBV3-1/TRBV3-2
D gene: TRBD1

CDR3 protein: CASSLVVGVRNEQFF
CDR3 DNA: TGTGCCAGCAGCTTGGTAGTGGGAGTGAGGAATGAGCAGTTCTTC
J gene: TRBJ2-1
clone size: .
V gene: TRBV5-8
D gene: .

CDR3 protein: CASTQWVGTGNTIYF
CDR3 DNA: TGTGCCAGCACCCAATGGGTCGGGACTGGAAACACCATATATTTT
J gene: TRBJ1-3
clone size: .
V gene: TRBV11-2
D gene: .

CDR3 protein: CASSYSGGTGFEAFF
CDR3 DNA: TGTGCCAGCAGTTACTCAGGCGGGACAGGGTTCGAAGCTTTCTTT
J gene: TRBJ1-1
clone size: .
V gene: TRBV6-5
D gene: TRBD1

CDR3 protein: CASSLRTGVNYGYTF
CDR3 DNA: TGCGCCAGCAGCTTGCGGACAGGCGTTAACTATGGCTACACCTTC
J gene: TRBJ1-2
clone size: .
V gene: TRBV5-1
D gene: TRBD1

CDR3 protein: CASSLGENPLYEQYF
CDR3 DNA: TGTGCCAGCAGCTTGGGGGAGAATCCCCTCTACGAGCAGTACTTC
J gene: TRBJ2-7
clone size: .
V gene: TRBV5-6
D gene: .

CDR3 protein: CASASYNSPLHF
CDR3 DNA: TGTGCTAGTGCCTCGTATAATTCACCCCTCCACTTT
J gene: TRBJ1-6
clone size: .
V gene: TRBV12-5
D gene: .

CDR3 protein: CASSPYSGTGYGEQYF
CDR3 DNA: TGCGCCAGCAGCCCTTATTCCGGGACAGGGTATGGCGAGCAGTACTTC
J gene: TRBJ2-7
clone size: .
V gene: TRBV5-1
D gene: TRBD1

CDR3 protein: CASSLSRPLNRGRGHGYTF
CDR3 DNA: TGTGCCAGCAGTTTATCGCGGCCCCTAAACAGGGGGCGAGGCCATGGCTACACCTTC
J gene: TRBJ1-2
clone size: .
V gene: TRBV27
D gene: TRBD1

CDR3 protein: CASSLVAGESEQFF
CDR3 DNA: TGTGCCAGCAGCTTAGTAGCGGGAGAGAGTGAGCAGTTCTTC
J gene: TRBJ2-1
clone size: few
V gene: TRBV7-2
D gene: TRBD2

CDR3 protein: CASSQSRLSYEQYF
CDR3 DNA: TGTGCCAGCAGCCAAAGCAGGCTCTCCTACGAGCAGTACTTC
J gene: TRBJ2-7
clone size: once
V gene: TRBV3-1/TRBV3-2
D gene: .

CDR3 protein: CASSQGVLAGTDTQYF
CDR3 DNA: TGTGCCAGCAGCCAAGGGGTCCTAGCGGGAACAGATACGCAGTATTTT
J gene: TRBJ2-3
clone size: .
V gene: TRBV3-1/TRBV3-2
D gene: TRBD2

CDR3 protein: CASSIAGVSTDTQYF
CDR3 DNA: TGTGCCAGCAGTATTGCAGGCGTTAGCACAGATACGCAGTATTTT
J gene: TRBJ2-3
clone size: .
V gene: TRBV7-2
D gene: .

CDR3 protein: CASTRQGSNQPQHF
CDR3 DNA: TGTGCCAGCACTAGACAGGGTAGCAATCAGCCCCAGCATTTT
J gene: TRBJ1-5
clone size: .
V gene: TRBV6-5
D gene: TRBD1

CDR3 protein: CASSPGTTAHYEQYF
CDR3 DNA: TGTGCCAGCAGCCCGGGGACAACTGCTCACTACGAGCAGTACTTC
J gene: TRBJ2-7
clone size: few
V gene: TRBV6-5
D gene: .

CDR3 protein: CASSFLAGANVLTF
CDR3 DNA: TGTGCCAGCAGTTTTTTGGCCGGGGCCAACGTCCTGACTTTC
J gene: TRBJ2-6
clone size: once
V gene: TRBV28
D gene: .

CDR3 protein: CASSLRLSLAGQETQYF
CDR3 DNA: TGTGCCAGCAGCTTGAGGCTTAGCCTAGCGGGGCAAGAGACCCAGTACTTC
J gene: TRBJ2-5
clone size: once
V gene: TRBV5-6
D gene: TRBD2

CDR3 protein: CASSWTGNTGELFF
CDR3 DNA: TGTGCCAGCAGCTGGACTGGAAACACCGGGGAGCTGTTTTTT
J gene: TRBJ2-2
clone size: .
V gene: TRBV7-9
D gene: .